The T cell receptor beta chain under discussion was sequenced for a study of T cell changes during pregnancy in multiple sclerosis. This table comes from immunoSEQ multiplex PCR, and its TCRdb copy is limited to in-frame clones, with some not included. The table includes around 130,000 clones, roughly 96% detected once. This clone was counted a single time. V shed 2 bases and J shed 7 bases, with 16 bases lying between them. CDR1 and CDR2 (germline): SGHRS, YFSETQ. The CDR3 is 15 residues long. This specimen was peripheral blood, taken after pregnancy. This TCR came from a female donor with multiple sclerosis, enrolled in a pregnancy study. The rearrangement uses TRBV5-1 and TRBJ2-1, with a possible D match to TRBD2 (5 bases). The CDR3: CASSFGATGRNEQFF. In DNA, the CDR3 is TGCGCCAGCAGCTTTGGCGCTACGGGGAGAAATGAGCAGTTCTTC. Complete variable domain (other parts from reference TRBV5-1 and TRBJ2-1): KAGVTQTPRYLIKTRGQQVTLSCSPISGHRSVSWYQQTPGQGLQFLFEYFSETQRNKGNFPGRFSGRQFSNSRSEMNVSTLELGDSALYLCASSFGATGRNEQFFGPGTRLTVL.